A single sample gave rise to the 15 T cell receptor beta chains below, sequenced in a study of long-term antiretroviral therapy in people with HIV. Version v3.0 of the immunoSEQ assay was performed at survey level. Data came from immunoSEQ multiplex PCR; TCRdb stores just in-frame clones and leaves some out. The data show more than 20,000 clones, 75% to 90% seen once. The sample in question was unsorted PBMCs, obtained 1.2 years after starting antiretroviral therapy. The source of these receptors is a woman between 40 and 55 years old with HIV.

CDR3 in amino acids: CASSLSREGYNEQFF. CDR3 bases: TGTGCCAGCAGCTTGTCTCGGGAGGGGTACAATGAGCAGTTCTTC. V usage is TRBV5-4 and J usage is TRBJ2-1; 8 positions match TRBD2. This CDR3 is 15 amino acids long. Unmatched junction bases numbered 4, after V lost 1 base and J lost 4 bases. Germline V CDR1 and CDR2: SGHNT, YYREEE (reference sequence).

The chain joins TRBV27 to TRBJ2-7, with TRBD1 identical over 7 bases. The length of the CDR3 is 18 residues. J gave up 0 bases and V 10 bases, and 21 bases lay outside the gene matches. Germline V gene data show CDR1 as MNHEY and CDR2 as SMNVEV (reference sequence). This CDR3 is CANPFLCAGGHSSYEQYF. Written as DNA, the CDR3 is TGTGCCAACCCCTTTTTGTGTGCAGGGGGTCATAGCTCCTACGAGCAGTACTTC.

This clone has a handful of counts. V gene TRBV7-2 combines with J gene TRBJ2-1; tentative D call: TRBD1 (6 bases). V was pared by 5 bases and J by 0 bases, with 14 bases between. Germline V gene lookup returns CDR1 SGHTA and CDR2 FQGNSA. CDR3 length: 16 amino acids. CDR3 in DNA: TGTGCCAGCAGCGCCCGAGGGGGAAGCTCCTACAATGAGCAGTTCTTC. Amino acids: CASSARGGSSYNEQFF.

The V call is TRBV28, the J call TRBJ1-2; D call uncertain. V lost 2 bases to trimming and J lost 4 bases, with 11 bases between them. Germline CDR1 is MDHEN and CDR2 is SYDVKM. The CDR3 is 14 amino acids. The CDR3 reads CASSLIPATYGYTF. CDR3 DNA sequence: TGTGCCAGCAGTTTAATTCCGGCAACCTATGGCTACACCTTC.

The chain uses TRBV7-2 and TRBJ2-2, with 7 bases identical to TRBD2. Trimming at V came to 0 bases and at J to 2 bases, leaving 6 bases not matched to a gene. CDR1 SGHTA and CDR2 FQGNSA come from the germline V gene. This CDR3 region has 17 residues. CDR3: CASSLARASGNTGELFF. CDR3 in DNA: TGTGCCAGCAGCTTAGCTCGGGCTAGCGGTAACACCGGGGAGCTGTTTTTT.

The chain has TRBV19 and TRBJ2-6; 7 nucleotides line up with TRBD1. V shed 5 bases and J 13 bases; nucleotides not matched to a gene: 8. Germline V gene data show CDR1 as LNHDA and CDR2 as SQIVND (reference sequence). The CDR3 length is 13 residues. The CDR3 sequence: CASSDDRARVLTF. The DNA of the CDR3 is TGTGCCAGTAGTGACGACAGGGCCCGGGTCCTGACTTTC.

This chain joins TRBV18 and TRBJ1-5; 9 bases align to TRBD1. J gave up 5 bases and V 5 bases, and 4 bases lay outside the gene matches. CDR1 and CDR2 (germline): KGHSH, LQKENI. This CDR3 is built from 14 residues. The CDR3 bases are TGTGCCAGCTCATCAACAGGGGGCGATCAGCCCCAGCATTTT. Residues: CASSSTGGDQPQHF. The entire variable domain, with the rest obtained from reference TRBV18 and TRBJ1-5, is as follows: NAGVMQNPRHLVRRRGQEARLRCSPMKGHSHVYWYRQLPEEGLKFMVYLQKENIIDESGMPKERFSAEFPKEGPSILRIQQVVRGDSAAYFCASSSTGGDQPQHFGDGTRLSIL.

The J gene is TRBJ2-3, the V gene TRBV7-2; 14 bases align to TRBD2. The CDR3 is 18 residues long. CDR1 SGHTA and CDR2 FQGNSA come from the germline V gene. Germline trimming cut 2 bases from V and 4 bases from J; bases unmatched to any gene: 8. CDR3 sequence: CASSLLSLGLAGADTQYF. The CDR3 DNA reads as TGTGCCAGCAGCTTATTATCCTTGGGACTAGCGGGAGCAGATACGCAGTATTTT.

The genes are TRBV18 and TRBJ2-1, with 7 bases that match TRBD2. The V segment lost 4 bases and the J segment 6 bases; nucleotides outside the gene matches: 9. Germline CDR1 reads KGHSH; CDR2 reads LQKENI. There are 15 residues in the CDR3. CDR3 bases: TGTGCCAGCTCACTGGGACTAACCGGAGGCAATGAGCAGTTCTTC. The encoded protein is CASSLGLTGGNEQFF.

This chain links TRBV5-1 with TRBJ2-7, with a tentative D call TRBD2 (6 bases). Trimming left V 2 bases short and J 0 bases short, with 9 bases between. CDR1 and CDR2 from the germline V gene are SGHRS and YFSETQ. This CDR3 region has 14 residues. For the CDR3, the DNA is TGCGCCAGCAGCTTTGACGGGAGCTCCTACGAGCAGTACTTC. This gives the protein CASSFDGSSYEQYF.

The chain links TRBV5-6 to TRBJ1-1; 10 bases agree with TRBD1. CDR1 is SGHDT and CDR2 is YYEEEE in the germline V gene. V lost 2 bases, J lost 3 bases, and 16 bases stayed unmatched. The CDR3 is made up of 19 amino acids. In nucleotides, the CDR3 is TGTGCCAGCAGCTTTAATCCGGGACAGGGGCTATGGTGGGACACTGAAGCTTTCTTT. Protein product: CASSFNPGQGLWWDTEAFF. The full variable domain, in which reference TRBV5-6 and TRBJ1-1 provide the parts outside the CDR3, is DAGVTQSPTHLIKTRGQQVTLRCSPKSGHDTVSWYQQALGQGPQFIFQYYEEEERQRGNFPDRFSGHQFPNYSSELNVNALLLGDSALYLCASSFNPGQGLWWDTEAFFGQGTRLTVV.

This clone has a single count. This chain uses TRBV7-9 with TRBJ2-3; tentatively, D is TRBD2 (5 bases). Trimming removed 3 bases from V and 3 bases from J, with 10 bases in between. The germline CDR1 and CDR2 sequences are SEHNR and FQNEAQ (reference sequence). The CDR3 extends over 14 amino acids. This CDR3 is CASSFGPGTDTQYF. The CDR3 DNA reads as TGTGCCAGCAGCTTTGGGCCGGGGACAGATACGCAGTATTTT.

Written as DNA, the CDR3 is TGTGCCATCAGTGAGTTTTCTGGGGCCAACGTCCTGACTTTC. This codes for CAISEFSGANVLTF. V usage is TRBV10-3 and J usage is TRBJ2-6, with D unclear. Trimming shortened V by 1 base and J by 1 base, and 2 bases separated the two germline ends. The CDR3 runs 14 residues. CDR1 and CDR2 (germline): ENHRY, SYGVKD.

The chain employs TRBV7-2 and TRBJ2-3, with unresolved D. V was cut by 6 bases and J by 0 bases, with 10 bases left in between. The CDR3 consists of 14 residues. Germline V CDR1 and CDR2: SGHTA, FQGNSA. CDR3 in DNA: TGTGCCAGCAGTTTATCGGACAGCACAGATACGCAGTATTTT. It translates to CASSLSDSTDTQYF.

This clone was recorded a few times. V gene TRBV7-6 combines with J gene TRBJ2-7, with D possibly being TRBD2 (7 bases). Germline-derived CDR1 and CDR2 are SGHVS and FNYEAQ. V lost 5 bases and J lost 0, with 14 bases in between. The CDR3 runs 15 residues. CDR3 sequence reads: CASSPQGGSSYEQYF. The DNA of the CDR3 is TGTGCCAGCAGCCCACAGGGAGGGTCCTCCTACGAGCAGTACTTC.